The 15 T cell receptor beta chains in this list originate from one sample, sequenced in a study of beta chain features in type 1 diabetes (dated by TCRdb to 2017 to 2018). General findings and caveats noted by the study authors: A moderate but significant shortening of TCRB CDR3 length was observed in type 1 diabetes patients in all four CD4+ subsets.

The antigens for these receptors are not known. Library construction relied on the immunoSEQ multiplex PCR assay. All of the isolated RNA was reverse transcribed with the High Capacity cDNA Reverse Transcription Kit, so expressed TCRB transcripts were sequenced. This immuneACCESS table, as held by TCRdb, lists in-frame sequences with V and J called but not all clones. Of the missing ones, under half trace to an unresolved V gene in checked studies; the others have no known cause. This sample comprises 150,000 to 200,000 clones, almost 8% of them detected only once. 0.5% of the sample is taken by the ten largest. The sequenced material came from central memory CD4+ T cells from blood. The receptors derive from a man aged 18-30 years with type 1 diabetes.

In its sample, this clone was seen a few times. The rearrangement uses TRBV29-1 and TRBJ2-5; TRBD1 might be the D (6 bases). V was pared by 6 bases and J by 11 bases, with 13 bases between. Germline CDR1 is SQVTM and CDR2 is ANQGSEA. The CDR3 runs to 10 residues. CDR3 sequence: CSVGQFEQYF. The CDR3, as DNA: TGCAGCGTCGGACAGTTTGAGCAGTACTTC. Full variable domain (missing parts from reference TRBV29-1 and TRBJ2-5): SAVISQKPSRDICQRGTSLTIQCQVDSQVTMMFWYRQQPGQSLTLIATANQGSEATYESGFVIDKFPISRPNLTFSTLTVSNMSPEDSSIYLCSVGQFEQYFGPGTRLLVL.

This clone was recorded a few times. CDR3 sequence reads: CASSPPGQGNIQYF. The DNA for the CDR3 is TGTGCCAGCAGCCCTCCGGGACAGGGGAACATTCAGTACTTC. The chain has TRBV7-2 and TRBJ2-4, with 10 bases fitting TRBD1. Germline V gene lookup returns CDR1 SGHTA and CDR2 FQGNSA. The V segment lost 5 bases and the J segment 7 bases; nucleotides outside the gene matches: 5. The CDR3 covers 14 residues.

V gene TRBV28 combines with J gene TRBJ1-5; 9 bases line up with TRBD1. Trimming removed 4 bases from V and 3 bases from J; junction bases left unmatched: 7. The CDR3 extends over 16 amino acids. CDR1 and CDR2 from the germline V gene are MDHEN and SYDVKM. CDR3 nucleotide sequence: TGTGCCAGCAGTTCCCGGACAGGGGCCATCAATCAGCCCCAGCATTTT. It is translated as CASSSRTGAINQPQHF.

The chain combines TRBV9 with TRBJ2-5, with a possible D match to TRBD2 (5 bases). This CDR3 is built from 13 residues. Trimming stripped 9 bases from V and 3 bases from J, with 15 bases between. The germline CDR1 and CDR2 sequences are SGDLS and YYNGEE. The CDR3 nucleotides read TGTGCCATACCCCGAGAGAGGGAAGAGACCCAGTACTTC. Protein product: CAIPREREETQYF.

This clone was counted ten times or more. The chain recombines TRBV25-1 with TRBJ1-2; weak D call: TRBD1 (6 bases). The V gene lost 3 bases and the J gene lost 6 bases, with 14 bases spanning the gap. The germline V gene has CDR1 MGHDK and CDR2 SYGVNS. The CDR3 consists of 14 residues. In DNA, the CDR3 is TGTGCCAGCAGTGACCGAGACAGGTCCCATGGCTACACCTTC. Translated: CASSDRDRSHGYTF.

This clone was recorded a few times. The rearrangement uses TRBV21-1 and TRBJ1-1; the DNA was not used to check the table's D call, TRBD1. TRBV21-1 is given as a pseudogene. The CDR3 is 16 amino acids. This chain's CDR3 is CASSKGYRGMNTEAFF. The CDR3 region has the DNA TGTGCCAGCAGCAAAGGCTACAGGGGGATGAACACTGAAGCTTTCTTT.

The V call is TRBV28, the J call TRBJ1-1; D is uncertain. CDR1 MDHEN and CDR2 SYDVKM come from the germline V gene. This CDR3 has 13 residues. The V gene lost 6 bases and the J gene lost 2 bases, with 10 bases spanning the gap. The CDR3 here is CASSYKTNTEAFF. The CDR3 nucleotides read TGTGCCAGCAGCTATAAGACAAACACTGAAGCTTTCTTT.

The genes are TRBV6-5 and TRBJ2-7, with 9 bases lining up with TRBD1. This CDR3 spans 13 amino acids. CDR1 and CDR2 (germline): MNHEY, SVGAGI. Trimming removed 2 bases from V and 5 bases from J; junction bases left unmatched: 1. The CDR3 sequence: CASSYDRGDEQYF. The CDR3 coding sequence is TGTGCCAGCAGTTACGACAGGGGGGACGAGCAGTACTTC.

The chain joins TRBV28 to TRBJ2-7; TRBD2 might be the D (6 bases). Trimming took 5 bases from V and 1 from J, leaving 9 bases between them. This CDR3 comprises 13 residues. Germline CDR1 and CDR2: MDHEN and SYDVKM. CDR3 residues: CASSPGGSYEQYF. As DNA, the CDR3 is TGTGCCAGCAGTCCCGGGGGATCCTACGAGCAGTACTTC.

This clone has only a few counts. The chain has TRBV4-1 and TRBJ2-7; a possible D gene is TRBD2 (5 bases). CDR1 is MGHRA and CDR2 is YSYEKL in the germline V gene. The CDR3 sequence is 16 residues long. With 2 bases removed from V and 0 bases from J, the gap between germline ends came to 14 bases. The CDR3 protein is CASSQWAGISSYEQYF. For the CDR3, the DNA is TGCGCCAGCAGCCAATGGGCCGGGATAAGCTCCTACGAGCAGTACTTC.

This rearrangement joins TRBV27 to TRBJ1-4; D may be TRBD1 (6 bases). The CDR3 has 13 amino acids. The germline V gene has CDR1 MNHEY and CDR2 SMNVEV (reference sequence). Trimming cost V 3 bases and J 8 bases, with 10 bases left between them. The CDR3 region is CASSLQGREKLFF. The CDR3, as DNA: TGTGCCAGCAGTTTGCAGGGGCGAGAAAAACTGTTTTTT. Drawing the rest from reference TRBV27 and TRBJ1-4, the complete variable domain is EAQVTQNPRYLITVTGKKLTVTCSQNMNHEYMSWYRQDPGLGLRQIYYSMNVEVTDKGDVPEGYKVSRKEKRNFPLILESPSPNQTSLYFCASSLQGREKLFFGSGTQLSVL.

The rearrangement uses TRBV19 and TRBJ2-7, with 8 bases fitting TRBD1. CDR3 length equals 14 residues. V shed 5 bases, J shed 3 bases, and the junction held 6 bases outside the gene matches. Germline CDR1 and CDR2: LNHDA and SQIVND (reference sequence). The CDR3 sequence: CASSGTGVGYEQYF. The DNA for the CDR3 is TGTGCCAGTAGTGGGACAGGCGTTGGCTACGAGCAGTACTTC.

The V and J genes are TRBV20-1 and TRBJ1-1; tentatively, D is TRBD1 (5 bases). The CDR3 totals 11 residues. CDR1 and CDR2 from the germline V gene are DFQATT and SNEGSKA (reference sequence). The CDR3 region is CRARENTEAFF. The CDR3 region has the DNA TGCAGGGCCAGGGAGAACACTGAAGCTTTCTTT.

This clone showed up just a few times. V usage is TRBV9 and J usage is TRBJ2-5, with 10 positions matching TRBD2. The CDR3 consists of 14 residues. CDR1 SGDLS and CDR2 YYNGEE come from the germline V gene. The V segment lost 3 bases and the J segment 5 bases; nucleotides outside the gene matches: 4. CDR3 sequence (DNA): TGTGCCAGCAGCGATACAGCGGGGGGGGAGACCCAGTACTTC. This codes for CASSDTAGGETQYF.

The chain recombines TRBV7-2 with TRBJ2-3; D perhaps matches TRBD2 (5 bases). The CDR3 has 14 residues. Germline V gives CDR1 SGHTA, CDR2 FQGNSA. Trimming left V 5 bases short and J 2 bases short, with 11 bases between. CDR3 coding DNA: TGTGCCAGCAGCCACGGACTTATCACAGATACGCAGTATTTT. Translated, it gives CASSHGLITDTQYF. The variable domain in full, with the rest retrieved from reference TRBV7-2 and TRBJ2-3, is GAGVSQSPSNKVTEKGKDVELRCDPISGHTALYWYRQSLGQGLEFLIYFQGNSAPDKSGLPSDRFSAERTGGSVSTLTIQRTQQEDSAVYLCASSHGLITDTQYFGPGTRLTVL.